This TCR beta chain comes out of a study of blood T cell repertoires in COVID-19. Background on the study: Samples of COVID-19 (acute and convalescent) were obtained from the United States, Italy and Spain. Sources were T cells, B-cell-depleted T cells, or PBMCs; the material itself was cDNA or gDNA.

V dropped 8 bases and J dropped 3; count of bases not matched to a gene: 15. The CDR3 is 16 amino acids. Germline V lookup: CDR1 GTSNPN, CDR2 SVGIG (reference sequence). Authors' data handling: Counts of nucleated cells, estimated from reference gene primer amplification, were obtained. Data came from immunoSEQ multiplex PCR; TCRdb stores just in-frame clones and leaves some out. Clonal size and the V and J genes are those of that table, whereas D and trimming came from the DNA. This sample carries about 170,000 clones, roughly 90% of them seen once, and the ten largest clones take almost 5%. Seattle participants joined during active infection and were tracked over time.

This chain connects TRBV30 to TRBJ2-2, with 7 bases aligning to TRBD2. This TCR came from a man younger than 35 with COVID-19, enrolled during active disease. The sample consisted of peripheral blood. CDR3 DNA sequence: TGTGCCCGTACGGAGCGGGACCGGCGGTACACCGGGGAGCTGTTTTTT. Protein: CARTERDRRYTGELFF.